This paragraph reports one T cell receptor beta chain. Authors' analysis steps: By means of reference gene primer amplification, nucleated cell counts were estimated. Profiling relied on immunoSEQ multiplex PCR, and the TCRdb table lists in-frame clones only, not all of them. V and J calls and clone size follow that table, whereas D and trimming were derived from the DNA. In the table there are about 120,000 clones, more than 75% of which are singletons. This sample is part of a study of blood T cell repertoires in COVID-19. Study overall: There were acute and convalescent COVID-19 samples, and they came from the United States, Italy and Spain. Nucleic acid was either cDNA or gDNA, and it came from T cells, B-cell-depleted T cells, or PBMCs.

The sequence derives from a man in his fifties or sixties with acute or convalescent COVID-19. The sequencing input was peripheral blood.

This chain's CDR3 is CASRTGPSGNTIYF. The CDR3 nucleotides are TGTGCCAGCAGGACAGGCCCTTCTGGAAACACCATATATTTT. This chain uses TRBV6-5 with TRBJ1-3, with D possibly TRBD1 on 6 matching bases. Germline V gene sequence: CDR1 MNHEY, CDR2 SVGAGI. With 6 bases removed from V and 1 base from J, the gap between germline ends came to 10 bases. The CDR3 spans 14 residues.